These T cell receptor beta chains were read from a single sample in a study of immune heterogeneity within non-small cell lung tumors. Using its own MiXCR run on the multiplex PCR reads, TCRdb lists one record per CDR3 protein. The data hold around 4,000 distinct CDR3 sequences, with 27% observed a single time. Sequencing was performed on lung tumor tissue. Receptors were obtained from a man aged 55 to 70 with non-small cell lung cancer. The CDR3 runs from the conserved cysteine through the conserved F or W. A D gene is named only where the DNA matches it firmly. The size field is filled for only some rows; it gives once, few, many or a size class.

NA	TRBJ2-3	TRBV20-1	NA	CSASSGGGAKDTQYF	TGCAGTGCCTCTAGTGGAGGGGGCGCGAAGGATACGCAGTATTTT
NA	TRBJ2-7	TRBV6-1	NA	CASSEAPTSSYEQYF	TGTGCCAGCAGTGAAGCCCCAACGTCCTCCTACGAGCAGTACTTC
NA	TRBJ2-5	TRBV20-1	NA	CSARDIQGGQETQYF	TGCAGTGCTAGAGACATACAGGGCGGCCAAGAGACCCAGTACTTC
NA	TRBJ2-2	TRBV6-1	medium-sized	CASRPTGKHSGELFF	TGTGCCAGCAGGCCTACAGGGAAACATTCCGGGGAGCTGTTTTTT
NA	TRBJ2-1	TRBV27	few	CASSFHPRGAYNEQFF	TGTGCCAGCAGTTTTCATCCCCGAGGGGCCTACAATGAGCAGTTCTTC
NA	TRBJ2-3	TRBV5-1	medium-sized	CASSFGSGTDTQYF	TGCGCCAGCAGCTTCGGTAGCGGCACAGATACGCAGTATTTT
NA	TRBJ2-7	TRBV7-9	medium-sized	CASSPSGPSSYEQYF	TGTGCCAGCAGCCCCTCTGGTCCCAGCTCCTACGAGCAGTACTTC
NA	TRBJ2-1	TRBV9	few	CASSVLGSSGNEQFF	TGTGCCAGCAGCGTACTGGGTAGCTCCGGCAATGAGCAGTTCTTC
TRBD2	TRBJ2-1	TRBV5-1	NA	CASSRKGTSGRSGTYNEQFF	TGCGCCAGCAGCCGAAAAGGGACTAGCGGGAGGTCTGGGACCTACAATGAGCAGTTCTTC
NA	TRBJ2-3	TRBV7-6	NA	CASSLGPKPDTQYF	TGTGCCAGCAGCTTAGGGCCCAAACCAGATACGCAGTATTTT
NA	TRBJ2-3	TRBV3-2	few	CASSPPGIKTDTQYF	TGTGCCAGCAGCCCCCCAGGAATTAAAACAGATACGCAGTATTTT
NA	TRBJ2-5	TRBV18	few	CASSQDQGETQYF	TGTGCCAGCTCACAGGACCAAGGAGAGACCCAGTACTTC
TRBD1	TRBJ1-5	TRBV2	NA	CASSEALLSDQGTGPRHF	TGTGCCAGCAGTGAAGCGCTTTTGAGTGATCAGGGGACAGGGCCCCGGCATTTT
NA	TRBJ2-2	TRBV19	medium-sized	CASRVSANTGELFF	TGTGCCAGTAGGGTTTCCGCGAACACCGGGGAGCTGTTTTTT